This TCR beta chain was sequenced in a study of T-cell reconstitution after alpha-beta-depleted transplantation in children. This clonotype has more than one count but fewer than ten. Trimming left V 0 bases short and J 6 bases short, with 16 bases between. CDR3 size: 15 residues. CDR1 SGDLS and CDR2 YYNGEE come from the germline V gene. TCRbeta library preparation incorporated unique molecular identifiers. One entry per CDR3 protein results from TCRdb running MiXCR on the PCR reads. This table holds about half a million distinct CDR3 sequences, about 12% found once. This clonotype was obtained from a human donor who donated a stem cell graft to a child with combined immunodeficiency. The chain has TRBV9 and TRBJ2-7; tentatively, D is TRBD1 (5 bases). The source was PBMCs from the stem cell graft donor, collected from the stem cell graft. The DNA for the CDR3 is TGTGCCAGCAGCGTAGGGCGGACACTCTCTAGCGAGCAGTACTTC. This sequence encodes CASSVGRTLSSEQYF. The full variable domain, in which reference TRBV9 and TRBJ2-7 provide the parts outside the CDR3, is DSGVTQTPKHLITATGQRVTLRCSPRSGDLSVYWYQQSLDQGLQFLIQYYNGEERAKGNILERFSAQQFPDLHSELNLSSLELGDSALYFCASSVGRTLSSEQYFGPGTRLTVT.